This TCR beta chain was observed in a study of blood T cells in healthy people across ages. Whole-study results and caveats: Age brought a roughly linear fall in TCR beta diversity measured per million T cells. Because donor CMV status was unknown, expanded clonotype changes were possibly confounded.

It was around 9 milliliters of peripheral blood that were drawn from each donor. A word on this clonotype: Its target is unknown.

A J-beta primer mix and a sample-barcoded 5' primer were used in a second PCR of about 6 to 12 cycles. Every cDNA molecule bore a tag from a template-switch adaptor containing 12 random nucleotides. TCRdb passed the 5' RACE reads through MiXCR, listing each CDR3 protein once. The table has 650,000 to 950,000 distinct CDR3 sequences, 44% seen once. Germline lookup yields CDR1 SGHAT and CDR2 FQNNGV. Trimming cost V 5 bases and J 4 bases; bases outside gene matches: 8. The length of the CDR3 is 15 residues. The clonotype was recovered from a man in his 60s in good health. The chain uses TRBV11-2 and TRBJ1-2, with TRBD1 identical over 9 bases. Sample: blood. The CDR3 reads CASSPGQGMLYGYTF. CDR3 nucleotides: TGTGCCAGCAGCCCGGGACAGGGCATGCTCTATGGCTACACCTTC.